The clone carrying this TCR beta chain was counted between two and nine times. What it recognizes is unknown. V dropped 8 bases and J dropped 0; count of bases not matched to a gene: 11. The germline V gene encodes CDR1 MNHNY and CDR2 SVGAGI (reference sequence). This CDR3 region has 16 residues. The sample originates from a study of human T cells and chemical hapten exposure. General study points: Significantly greater numbers of large CDR3 similarity clusters came from expanded TCRs than from controls.

TCRdb fed the RACE reads into MiXCR, producing one record per CDR3 protein. This table holds just over 350,000 distinct CDR3 sequences, more than 5% found once. Time point meaning: patch test 2, 6 weeks after DPC sensitization. Specified treatment: therapeutic diphenylcyclopropenone sensitization with weekly scalp DPC. Suited to DPC and affected by alopecia, the donors ranged from 18 to 70 years old. The V gene is TRBV6-6, the J gene TRBJ2-7; 9 bases align to TRBD2. The sequence came from a woman under 30 with alopecia areata. Some clones in this sample may be carry-over from other donors' samples. Sequencing was performed on whole blood, taken in connection with sensitization to the hapten diphenylcyclopropenone (DPC). This chain's CDR3 is CASSPPSGGYSYEQYF. CDR3 coding DNA: TGTGCCAGCTCCCCACCCAGCGGGGGGTACTCCTACGAGCAGTACTTC.